A selection of T cell receptor beta chains follows, all from one sample in a study of T cell changes during pregnancy in multiple sclerosis. Method: immunoSEQ multiplex PCR; TCRdb's copy keeps in-frame clones and lacks some. The table includes around 12,000 clones, roughly 90% detected once. Sequenced material: CD8+ T cells from peripheral blood mononuclear cells, taken in the first trimester of pregnancy. The origin of the receptors is a female donor with multiple sclerosis, enrolled in a pregnancy study. Each CDR3 is given with its conserved first and last residue. D genes are given only for firm matches.

v_call cdr3_length d_call cdr3_aa
TRBV6-5 12 NA CASSQGLTEAFF
TRBV9 19 TRBD2 CASSAPTPGLALPGDTQYF
TRBV29-1 13 NA CSVEGQSYNEQFF
TRBV27 15 TRBD2 CASSSGLDSYNEQFF
TRBV4-3 13 NA CASSQGGGETQYF
TRBV4-2 16 NA CASSQDGGAGANVLTF
TRBV2 12 NA CASAQEYYEQYF
TRBV4-2 16 TRBD2 CASSQEASGGANEQFF
TRBV7-9 15 TRBD1 CASYELDRGNYGYTF
TRBV6-4 13 NA CASSDSEGGEQFF
TRBV11-2 17 TRBD2 CASSSPLSGDSTDTQYF
TRBV19 16 NA CASSTDNAELNEKLFF